The clone carrying this T cell receptor beta chain was observed a handful of times. The antigen is undetermined. CDR3 length equals 11 residues. The V gene lost 7 bases and the J gene lost 3 bases, with 6 bases spanning the gap. The germline V gene encodes CDR1 MNHEY and CDR2 SMNVEV (reference sequence). The sample is drawn from a study of blood T cells in healthy people across ages. The overall study: Template switching recovered approximately one barcoded beta molecule for every two T cells. Study results and limitations: PBMCs that were unsorted prevented a conclusive naive versus antigen-experienced comparison.

Together with a sample-barcoded 5' primer, a J-beta primer mix was included in a second PCR lasting about 6 to 11 cycles. TCRdb reprocessed the 5' RACE reads with MiXCR, giving one entry per CDR3 protein. The sample lists roughly 1,000,000 distinct CDR3 sequences, around 25% occurring once. The same data also contributed to another study, on T cells of mothers and their children. From that report: About 6 children and their three healthy Caucasian mothers were the donors.

Material for sequencing was blood. The chain carries TRBV27 and TRBJ1-1; tentative D call: TRBD1 (5 bases). This clonotype was obtained from a girl aged 2 to 10 in good health. In DNA form, the CDR3 reads TGTGCCAGCATAGGGGACACTGAAGCTTTCTTT. Its protein is CASIGDTEAFF.